The 9 T cell receptor beta chains below all came from one sample that was sequenced in a study of T cell changes during pregnancy in multiple sclerosis. Some clones are missing from TCRdb's copy, which holds only in-frame ones; the method was immunoSEQ multiplex PCR. Among nearly 110,000 clones listed, 80% to 95% were seen once. The source was peripheral blood, collected after pregnancy. The receptors derive from a female donor with multiple sclerosis, enrolled in a pregnancy study.

This clone was found once. The chain is built from TRBV19 and TRBJ2-1, with a tentative D call TRBD2 (6 bases). There are 15 residues in the CDR3. Germline CDR1 LNHDA, CDR2 SQIVND (reference sequence). The germline V and J ends were trimmed by 3 bases and 4 bases, with 13 bases remaining between them. The CDR3 bases are TGTGCCAGTAGTATCGGAGGGGCAGCGTACAATGAGCAGTTCTTC. This codes for CASSIGGAAYNEQFF.

V gene TRBV29-1 combines with J gene TRBJ2-1; TRBD2 matches at 8 bases. The CDR3 spans 12 residues. Germline loops: CDR1 SQVTM, CDR2 ANQGSEA. Trimming removed 0 bases from V and 15 bases from J; junction bases left unmatched: 7. CDR3 sequence: CSVEDPGTRRFF. CDR3 bases: TGCAGCGTTGAAGATCCCGGGACTAGACGGTTCTTC.

The chain is built from TRBV30 and TRBJ2-3, with 10 bases fitting TRBD2. The CDR3 is 14 residues long. Germline V gene data show CDR1 as GTSNPN and CDR2 as SVGIG (reference sequence). J lost 6 bases, V lost 4 bases, and 7 bases had no gene match. In DNA, the CDR3 is TGTGCCTGGACGAAGCGGGGGGGCCCTGATACGCAGTATTTT. Translating gives CAWTKRGGPDTQYF.

The chain employs TRBV6-1 and TRBJ2-5; 7 bases fit TRBD1. This CDR3 contains 15 residues. Germline CDR1 reads MNHNS; CDR2 reads SASEGT. With 4 bases clipped from V and 1 base from J, the junction kept 6 bases outside the gene matches. Here the CDR3 reads CASSARDSRQETQYF. CDR3 nucleotides: TGTGCCAGCAGTGCCCGGGACAGCCGCCAAGAGACCCAGTACTTC.

The chain is built from TRBV5-1 and TRBJ2-7; the D gene is possibly TRBD2 (5 bases). Trimming removed 4 bases at V and 2 bases at J, with 16 bases between. CDR1 and CDR2 (germline): SGHRS, YFSETQ. This CDR3 comprises 15 residues. CDR3 amino acids: CASSPQTGIPYEQYF. The CDR3 DNA reads as TGCGCCAGCAGCCCCCAGACGGGGATTCCCTACGAGCAGTACTTC.

This rearrangement joins TRBV18 to TRBJ1-3; a possible D gene is TRBD1 (5 bases). The CDR3 length is 15 residues. The germline CDR1 and CDR2 sequences are KGHSH and LQKENI. The V and J ends lost 2 bases and 2 bases respectively, with 10 bases between them. This CDR3 is CASSPVQGTGNTIYF. The CDR3 nucleotides read TGTGCCAGCTCACCAGTGCAGGGTACTGGAAACACCATATATTTT.

This rearrangement joins TRBV6-5 to TRBJ2-2; weak D call: TRBD2 (6 bases). V lost 8 bases and J lost 2, with 9 bases in between. The CDR3 length is 13 residues. Per the germline V gene, CDR1 is MNHEY and CDR2 is SVGAGI. The CDR3, as DNA: TGTGCCAGCCCGGGGGAAAACACCGGGGAGCTGTTTTTT. This translates into CASPGENTGELFF.

The genes are TRBV19 and TRBJ1-5, with a weak D call TRBD1 (6 bases). The CDR3 extends over 13 amino acids. CDR1 and CDR2 (germline): LNHDA, SQIVND (reference sequence). With 5 bases removed from V and 6 bases from J, the gap between germline ends came to 11 bases. The CDR3 region is CASSAQGSQPQHF. The CDR3 DNA reads TGTGCCAGTAGTGCTCAGGGGTCTCAGCCCCAGCATTTT.

J is TRBJ2-2 and V is TRBV7-9, with D hard to call. The CDR3 is made up of 17 amino acids. Germline assignment: CDR1 SEHNR and CDR2 FQNEAQ (reference sequence). Trimming left V 2 bases short and J 1 base short, with 14 bases between. CDR3 sequence: CASSLPTYGLNTGELFF. The CDR3 nucleotides are TGTGCCAGCAGCTTACCTACGTACGGTCTGAACACCGGGGAGCTGTTTTTT.